This T cell receptor beta chain was retrieved from a study of identical twins. This clonotype was found a few times. The CDR3 is 18 amino acids. V lost 0 bases and J lost 4; bases outside the gene matches: 10. Germline V gene data show CDR1 as SNHLY and CDR2 as FYNNEI. In TCRdb, the 5' RACE reads were re-called with MiXCR into one record per CDR3 protein. This table holds around 450,000 distinct CDR3 sequences, more than 13% found once. The same sample was also studied in work on yellow fever vaccine responses in identical twins.

The TCR sequence derives from a woman aged 18-35 years in good health. The chain links TRBV2 to TRBJ2-1; 9 bases line up with TRBD2. Sequenced material: CD4+ T cells sorted from blood. CDR3 in DNA: TGTGCCAGCAGTGAAGCGCTTCGGGCTAGCGGGAATTACAATGAGCAGTTCTTC. It codes for CASSEALRASGNYNEQFF.